The entry that follows covers one T cell receptor (beta chain) sequence. The specificity of this receptor is unknown. Each CD8+ T cell subset was flow-sorted in triplicate, and a few hundred thousand cells per subset were placed directly into RLT lysis buffer. Naive CD8+ T cells were defined stringently as CD45RO-CCR7+CD27+CD95- to exclude memory contaminants. Peripheral blood mononuclear cells were isolated from buffy coats using standard density gradient centrifugation. Naive CXCR3-negative and CXCR3-positive CD8+ T cells were flow-sorted on a FACSAria III. Total RNA was extracted from sorted cells with an RNeasy Mini Kit. CDR1 and CDR2, per the germline V gene, are MDHEN and SYDVKM. The CDR3 has 14 amino acids, counting the end cysteine and phenylalanine. There is no recorded DNA. The instrument was a NextSeq 550. The Human TCR Profiling Kit (MiLaboratory) was used to prepare UMI-labeled 5' RACE TRB cDNA libraries. cDNA synthesis used the entire amount of extracted RNA, and PCR amplification then used the entire amount of cDNA produced. Libraries were prepared in parallel with an identical number of PCR cycles. The original methods were these. With a requirement of at least two reads per UMI, MIGEC and MiXCR extracted about 50,000 +/- 10,000 unique UMI-labeled TRB cDNA molecules per library. On average, each library contained about 40,000 +/- 10,000 functional in-frame TRB CDR3 nucleotide clonotypes without stop codons. Diversity metrics, including normalized Shannon-Wiener and Chao1, were computed in VDJtools after downsampling to 5000 UMI-labeled TRB molecules per sample. For the central five CDR3 residues, VDJtools calculated physicochemical properties weighted by clonotype size, namely interaction energy, strength, volume and Kidera factor 4. Based on TCRdb reprocessing of the reads, there is one entry per CDR3 protein sequence, and DNA is missing. The V and J calls here are based on TCRdb, not the publication. This specimen's table enumerates about 70,000 distinct CDR3 sequences. The biggest ten clones account for 0.71% of the sample.

This record comes from a study of CXCR3-negative and CXCR3-positive naive CD8 T cells (dated by TCRdb to between 2018 and 2021). Study-wide context: In total, approximately 140 million TRB reads were obtained, or roughly 1.5 +/- 0.3 million reads per library. The TRBV-TRBJ cluster analysis covered naive subsets from about 5 donors and memory cells from 3 donors. The diversity and physicochemical repertoire analyses included more than ten donors pooled from two independent experiments. Overall study outcomes, separate from this receptor: Surface CD5, linked to self-reactivity in mice, was comparable between naive subsets; TCR interaction strength was therefore also inferred from TRB CDR3 physicochemical properties. Repertoire diversity was comparably high in both naive subsets but much lower in memory CD8+ T cells. Freshly isolated PBMCs were used for most assays because CXCR3 expression went down partially after cryopreservation. TRB CDR3s from CXCR3-positive naive cells showed higher hydrophobicity (lower Kidera factor 4), lower energy, and higher strength and volume indices than CXCR3-negative naive cells. Naive CXCR3-negative and CXCR3-positive cells from the same donor showed similar TRBV-TRBJ usage, whereas memory cells showed distinct patterns.

This TCR was sampled from a human donor in good health. Some clones in this sample may be carry-over from other donors' samples. Rearrangement joined TRBV28 to TRBJ2-7; the TCRdb D gene call, TRBD1, has no DNA to confirm it. The source material was naive CXCR3+ CD8+ T cells from blood. The sample's cell subset or site, from its label and the paper: CD45RO-CCR7+CD27+CD95- naive CD8+ T cells expressing CXCR3 (TNR3+). CDR3 loop: CASKGTLSSYEQYF. The full variable domain, with segments outside the CDR3 supplied by the reference TRBV28 and TRBJ2-7 proteins, appears as DVKVTQSSRYLVKRTGEKVFLECVQDMDHENMFWYRQDPGLGLRLIYFSYDVKMKEKGDIPEGYSVSREKKERFSLILESASTNQTSMYLCASKGTLSSYEQYFGPGTRLTVT.